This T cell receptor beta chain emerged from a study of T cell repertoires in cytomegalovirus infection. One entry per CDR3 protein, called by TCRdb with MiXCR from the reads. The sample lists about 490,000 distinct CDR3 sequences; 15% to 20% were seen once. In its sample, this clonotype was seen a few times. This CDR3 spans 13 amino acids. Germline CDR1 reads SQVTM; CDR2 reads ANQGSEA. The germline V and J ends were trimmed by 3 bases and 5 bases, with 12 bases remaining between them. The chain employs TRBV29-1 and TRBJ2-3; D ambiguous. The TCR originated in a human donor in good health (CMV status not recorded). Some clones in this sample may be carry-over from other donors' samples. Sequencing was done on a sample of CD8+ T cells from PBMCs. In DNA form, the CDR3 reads TGCAGCGTTGAGGCGACGGCTCTAGATACGCAGTATTTT. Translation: CSVEATALDTQYF.